The 8 T cell receptor beta chains below all came from one sample that was sequenced in a study of shared clonotypes between healthy human individuals. The assay was immunoSEQ multiplex PCR, and TCRdb's table has in-frame clones only and misses some. This table has some 980,000 clones, approximately 76% appearing once. The sequenced material came from memory CD4+ T cells sorted from blood. Specified subset: CD45RA-negative fraction. Receptors were obtained from a man younger than 35 in good health.

CDR3 nucleotide sequence: TGTGCCAGCAGCTTAATACCTCAGGGGGCGCGGGCAGATACGCAGTATTTT. It translates to CASSLIPQGARADTQYF. The rearrangement joins TRBV7-8 to TRBJ2-3, with 8 bases aligning to TRBD1. Germline V gene data show CDR1 as SGHVS and CDR2 as FQNEAQ. V was pared by 2 bases and J by 4 bases, with 11 bases of the junction left unmatched. This CDR3 has 17 amino acids.

The V and J genes are TRBV7-9 and TRBJ2-7; the D is unclear. V was clipped by 1 base and J by 6 bases, with 16 bases between them. Germline CDR1 SEHNR, CDR2 FQNEAQ (reference sequence). CDR3 length: 15 residues. CDR3 DNA: TGTGCCAGCAGCTTAGTCAGACCTGCCATTGTCGAGCAGTACTTC. It encodes CASSLVRPAIVEQYF.

The chain links TRBV6-6 to TRBJ1-5; maybe TRBD1 (6 bases). The germline V and J ends were trimmed by 5 bases and 3 bases, with 11 bases remaining between them. CDR3 length equals 14 residues. Germline lookup yields CDR1 MNHNY and CDR2 SVGAGI (reference sequence). The CDR3 DNA reads as TGTGCCAGCAGTCACAGGGAGACCAATCAGCCCCAGCATTTT. Residues: CASSHRETNQPQHF.

In regard to this clone: One base separates it from a far larger clone, so it is likely a read error. Other DNA sequences of this sample code for an identical CDR3. The chain combines TRBV29-1 with TRBJ2-5, with D perhaps being TRBD1 or TRBD2 (5 bases each). There are 13 residues in the CDR3. V was pared by 8 bases and J by 7 bases, with 20 bases between. Germline V gene sequence: CDR1 SQVTM, CDR2 ANQGSEA. CDR3 nucleotides: TGCAGCACTGGGCAGCCAGGTGGGGGGACCCAGTACTTC. Translation gives CSTGQPGGGTQYF. The full variable domain, in which reference TRBV29-1 and TRBJ2-5 provide the parts outside the CDR3, is SAVISQKPSRDICQRGTSLTIQCQVDSQVTMMFWYRQQPGQSLTLIATANQGSEATYESGFVIDKFPISRPNLTFSTLTVSNMSPEDSSIYLCSTGQPGGGTQYFGPGTRLLVL.

The chain has TRBV13 and TRBJ2-7; TRBD1 might be the D (5 bases). The CDR3 runs 14 residues. The germline V gene has CDR1 PRHDT and CDR2 FYEKMQ (reference sequence). Trimming removed 5 bases from V and 6 bases from J, with 17 bases in between. For the CDR3, the DNA is TGTGCCAGCAGCACAGGCCCAGGCTCCCCCGAGCAGTACTTC. This encodes CASSTGPGSPEQYF.

This chain links TRBV20-1 with TRBJ1-1; no definite D call. Germline CDR1 is DFQATT and CDR2 is SNEGSKA (reference sequence). V shed 8 bases and J shed 0 bases, with 7 bases lying between them. CDR3 size: 11 residues. The CDR3: CSYLMNTEAFF. The CDR3 region has the DNA TGCAGTTATCTCATGAACACTGAAGCTTTCTTT.

J is TRBJ2-7 and V is TRBV6-5; possibly TRBD1 for D (6 bases). Germline CDR1 and CDR2: MNHEY and SVGAGI. This CDR3 is built from 13 residues. V lost 6 bases and J 3 bases, leaving 12 bases between the germline ends. In nucleotides, the CDR3 is TGTGCCAGCAGCCGGCAGGGGCTCTACGAGCAGTACTTC. Its protein is CASSRQGLYEQYF.

The chain joins TRBV7-9 to TRBJ2-7; TRBD2 aligns across 16 bases. The V segment lost 5 bases and the J segment 6 bases; nucleotides outside the gene matches: 13. The CDR3 is 18 amino acids. Germline V CDR1 and CDR2: SEHNR, FQNEAQ (reference sequence). As DNA, the CDR3 is TGTGCCAGCAGCCCCCCGGGGGGGACTAGCGGGAGGGCCGGCGAGCAGTACTTC. It yields the protein CASSPPGGTSGRAGEQYF.